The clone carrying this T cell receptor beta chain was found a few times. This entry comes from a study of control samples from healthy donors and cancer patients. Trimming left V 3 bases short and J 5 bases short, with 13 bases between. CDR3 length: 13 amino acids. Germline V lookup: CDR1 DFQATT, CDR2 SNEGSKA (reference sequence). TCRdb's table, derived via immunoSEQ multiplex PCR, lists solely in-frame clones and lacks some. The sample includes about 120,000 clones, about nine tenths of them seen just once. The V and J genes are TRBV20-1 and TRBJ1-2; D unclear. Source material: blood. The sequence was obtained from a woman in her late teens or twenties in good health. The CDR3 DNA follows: TGCAGTGCTAGTGGGCAGACTCTATATGGCTACACCTTC. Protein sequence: CSASGQTLYGYTF.